This T cell receptor beta chain comes out of a study of blood T cell repertoires in COVID-19. Original handling: Reference gene primer amplification yielded estimated nucleated cell counts. Some clones are missing from TCRdb's copy, which holds only in-frame ones; the method was immunoSEQ multiplex PCR. V and J calls plus clone size are reproduced from that table; the DNA served to infer D and trimming. The table records roughly 87,000 clones, around three quarters of them present only once. The CDR3 length is 15 residues. Trimming took off 6 bases at V and 5 bases at J, with 16 bases between the two ends. CDR1 and CDR2 from the germline V gene are MNHEY and SVGAGI.

Sequenced sample: peripheral blood. The V call is TRBV6-5, the J call TRBJ1-4; weak D call: TRBD1 (6 bases). This receptor was obtained from a woman aged 45-65 years with acute or convalescent COVID-19. The CDR3 DNA reads as TGTGCCAGCAGATCCCTTGGGGACAAAAATGAAAAACTGTTTTTT. The encoded protein is CASRSLGDKNEKLFF.